These 7 T cell receptor beta chains originate from one sample sequenced in a study of CD8 T cells in ankylosing spondylitis. TCRdb reanalysed the 5' RACE reads using MiXCR and keeps one entry per CDR3 protein. The repertoire includes under 200,000 distinct CDR3 sequences, 11% of them detected once, and 25% to 30% sits in the top ten. The specimen sequenced was blood, either unsorted or a sorted T cell fraction (not recorded which). These receptors were taken from a male donor with ankylosing spondylitis or in good health (not recorded which).

This clonotype has at least ten counts. V gene TRBV2 combines with J gene TRBJ2-2; D possibly corresponds to TRBD2 (6 bases). The CDR3 sequence is 14 residues long. Germline lookup yields CDR1 SNHLY and CDR2 FYNNEI. V lost 8 bases to trimming and J lost 5 bases, with 15 bases between them. The CDR3 loop is CASVSGTPTGELFF. The CDR3 nucleotides are TGTGCCAGCGTTTCCGGGACTCCGACCGGGGAGCTGTTTTTT. Full variable domain (rest looked up from reference TRBV2 and TRBJ2-2): EPEVTQTPSHQVTQMGQEVILRCVPISNHLYFYWYRQILGQKVEFLVSFYNNEISEKSEIFDDQFSVERPDGSNFTLKIRSTKLEDSAMYFCASVSGTPTGELFFGEGSRLTVL.

The J gene is TRBJ2-7, the V gene TRBV7-8; the D is unclear. The CDR3 runs to 14 residues. Germline values: CDR1 SGHVS, CDR2 FQNEAQ. Trimming removed 1 base at V and 3 bases at J, with 10 bases between. Here the CDR3 reads CASSLDPGYYEQYF. In DNA form, the CDR3 reads TGTGCCAGCAGCTTAGATCCAGGATACTACGAGCAGTACTTC. Complete variable domain (other parts from reference TRBV7-8 and TRBJ2-7): GAGVSQSPRYKVAKRGQDVALRCDPISGHVSLFWYQQALGQGPEFLTYFQNEAQLDKSGLPSDRFFAERPEGSVSTLKIQRTQQEDSAVYLCASSLDPGYYEQYFGPGTRLTVT.

Ten or more counts support this clonotype. V and J are TRBV12-3 or TRBV12-4 and TRBJ1-2; 8 nucleotides agree with TRBD1. The length of the CDR3 is 13 residues. Trimming took 5 bases from V and 4 from J; bases not matched to a gene: 3. CDR3 DNA: TGTGCCAGCAGTCTGACAGGGGTCTATGGCTACACCTTC. It translates to CASSLTGVYGYTF.

This clonotype was seen many times. V and J are TRBV5-6 and TRBJ2-2; 8 positions match TRBD1. The germline CDR1 and CDR2 sequences are SGHDT and YYEEEE. The CDR3 runs to 16 residues. V was pared by 5 bases and J by 5 bases, with 11 bases of the junction left unmatched. The CDR3 sequence: CASSPMTGELTGELFF. CDR3 coding DNA: TGTGCCAGCAGTCCTATGACAGGGGAACTTACCGGGGAGCTGTTTTTT.

This clonotype was observed many times. The chain is built from TRBV27 and TRBJ2-7; tentatively, D is TRBD2 (6 bases). Germline CDR1 and CDR2: MNHEY and SMNVEV (reference sequence). The V end was cut by 6 bases, the J end by 3 bases, with 12 bases between. The CDR3 is 13 residues long. The CDR3 DNA reads TGTGCCAGCAGACCAAGCGGGCACTACGAGCAGTACTTC. Encoded protein: CASRPSGHYEQYF.

The chain uses TRBV19 and TRBJ1-5; D unclear. The CDR3 length is 14 residues. V dropped 3 bases and J dropped 3 bases, with 9 bases sitting between them. Germline CDR1 is LNHDA and CDR2 is SQIVND (reference sequence). This chain's CDR3 is CASSMIDANQPQHF. CDR3 nucleotide sequence: TGTGCCAGTAGTATGATAGATGCCAATCAGCCCCAGCATTTT.

A note on this clonotype: This may come from a read error, since a much larger clone is one base off. The J gene is TRBJ2-3, the V gene TRBV24-1, with D perhaps matching TRBD2 (6 bases). Germline loops: CDR1 KGHDR, CDR2 SFDVKD. This CDR3 contains 18 residues. V lost 5 bases to trimming and J lost 2 bases, with 22 bases between them. The CDR3 nucleotides read TGTGCCACCAGTGCTTCTACCGGGACTTGGAGCTCCACAGATACGCAGTATTTT. Residues: CATSASTGTWSSTDTQYF.